This T cell receptor (beta chain) comes out of a study of cytomegalovirus exposure and HLA in healthy donors. At the level of the study: The 120 or so validation repertoires were produced on the same platform as the approximately 620 repertoires of the first cohort. This was reported in a later analysis. Study-wide results and limits: The authors enumerated roughly 160 TCR beta chains as linked to cytomegalovirus. The classifier, whose performance was assessed in both the original and validation cohorts, reportedly diagnosed cytomegalovirus status with high specificity and sensitivity. In vitro testing confirmed a few CMV-associated chains as specific for CMV antigens.

The CDR3 sequence is 14 residues long. After removal of 9 bases from V and 1 base from J, the junction contained 5 bases not matched to a gene. Germline-derived CDR1 and CDR2 are LNHDA and SQIVND (reference sequence). This clone was seen only once. Its antigen is undetermined. Measured with immunoSEQ multiplex PCR; TCRdb has only the in-frame clones, and not every one. The table lists roughly 90,000 clones, roughly 85% of them singletons. The genes are TRBV19 and TRBJ2-1, with TRBD1 identical over 8 bases. Material for sequencing was PBMCs. The clonotype was recovered from a man in his late teens or twenties in good health and CMV-seropositive. The CDR3 loop reads CASRNRGSYNEQFF. CDR3 DNA: TGTGCCAGCCGTAACAGGGGGTCCTACAATGAGCAGTTCTTC.